This entry concerns a single TCR beta chain. The clone's antigen remains unknown. The sample holds no much larger clone one base away, and base qualities are not on file. This record comes from a study of blood T cells in healthy people across ages (dated by TCRdb to 2015 to 2017). In terms of the full investigation: Template switching captured roughly one uniquely barcoded TCR beta cDNA molecule per two T cells in model experiments. To track age-related changes in TCR beta repertoire diversity, the study relied on deep sequencing normalized with unique cDNA molecular identifiers. The donors were divided into four age groups: young (average around 15 years), middle-aged (about 40), aged (about 61) and long-lived (roughly 86). Donors of different ages were randomly distributed across sequencing lanes to avoid experimental bias. Using the same blood draw, the study looked at two additional independent replicas of 1 million unique cDNA reads for two donors, one aged 18 to 30 and the other aged 80 or older. General findings and caveats noted by the study authors: Because profiling used bulk unsorted PBMCs, naive and antigen-experienced compartments could not be compared conclusively. The percentage of naive T cells measured by flow cytometry correlated strongly with observed TCR beta diversity. Compared with the aged group, the long-lived group had more naive CD4+ T cells, fewer expanded clones and increased TCR diversity, a pattern suggesting age selection. Because donor CMV infection status was unknown, age-related changes in expanded clonotypes were potentially confounded. Observed TCR beta diversity per million T cells fell roughly linearly with age, and a significant reduction was already apparent by age about 43. Estimates of total diversity based on one million sequenced T cells were regarded as lower bounds and as underestimates.

Systemically healthy Caucasian individuals from Russia, approximately 39 in total and aged about 6 to 100 years, were included as donors. Around 10 milliliters of peripheral blood were drawn from each donor into EDTA-treated Vacutainer tubes. Ficoll-Paque density-gradient centrifugation was used to isolate PBMCs, with at least 7 million obtained per sample. Trizol reagent was used to extract total RNA from PBMCs, with at least 6 micrograms per sample. For every donor, flow cytometry on a PBMC aliquot measured the percentage of naive CD45RAhigh/CD27high T cells. The CDR3 measures 15 amino acids from cysteine to phenylalanine. Just CDR3 DNA is preserved here, 45 bases in frame from base 1. The V and J ends are trimmed by 3 bases and 4 bases, leaving 14 bases between them. Via the germline V gene (reference sequence), CDR1 is MNHEY and CDR2 SMNVEV. To prepare the library, 5' RACE was applied. Sequencing was carried out with an Illumina HiSeq 2500. A second PCR of roughly 6 to 11 cycles was run with a J-beta primer mix and a sample-barcoded 5' primer. A unique molecular identifier was introduced onto each TCR beta cDNA molecule by a template-switch 5' adaptor carrying 12 random nucleotides. Each sample yielded at least 3 million CDR3-containing paired-end reads. All of the RNA was converted into first-strand cDNA using the Mint cDNA synthesis kit, with a TRBC-specific oligonucleotide serving as the primer. All cDNA was treated with uracil-DNA glycosylase and then went through a first 18-cycle PCR with the universal primers M1SS and BC2_uni_R. The original pipeline was this. Each sample was normalized by randomly selecting 1 million high-quality reads, each carrying a distinct molecular identifier. Instead of being binned into consensus sequences, reads with shared molecular identifiers were discarded. CDR3 identification, clonotype clustering and error correction used MiTCR with a Q25 quality threshold and the strictest error-elimination algorithm. A nonparametric unseen species model with Euler transformation was used to estimate lower-bound total TCR beta diversity. The public reads were quality trimmed at Q25 with fastp and then assembled into clones with MiXCR by TCRdb, keeping productive beta chains. Rows merge per CDR3 protein into single entries with the most common DNA and genes. These V and J calls are TCRdb output, not the study's own analysis. The sample table lists 1,500,000 or so distinct CDR3 sequences, around 59% of them with a count of one. 5.5% to 8% of the sample lies in the top ten.

This receptor was taken from a man aged 18 to 30 in good health. The chain employs TRBV27 and TRBJ2-3; the D gene is possibly TRBD1 or TRBD2, with 5 bases matching each. The sample was blood. The CDR3 reads as follows: CASSFTGWGADTQYF. The DNA sequence is TGTGCCAGCAGTTTCACGGGGTGGGGCGCAGATACGCAGTATTTT.